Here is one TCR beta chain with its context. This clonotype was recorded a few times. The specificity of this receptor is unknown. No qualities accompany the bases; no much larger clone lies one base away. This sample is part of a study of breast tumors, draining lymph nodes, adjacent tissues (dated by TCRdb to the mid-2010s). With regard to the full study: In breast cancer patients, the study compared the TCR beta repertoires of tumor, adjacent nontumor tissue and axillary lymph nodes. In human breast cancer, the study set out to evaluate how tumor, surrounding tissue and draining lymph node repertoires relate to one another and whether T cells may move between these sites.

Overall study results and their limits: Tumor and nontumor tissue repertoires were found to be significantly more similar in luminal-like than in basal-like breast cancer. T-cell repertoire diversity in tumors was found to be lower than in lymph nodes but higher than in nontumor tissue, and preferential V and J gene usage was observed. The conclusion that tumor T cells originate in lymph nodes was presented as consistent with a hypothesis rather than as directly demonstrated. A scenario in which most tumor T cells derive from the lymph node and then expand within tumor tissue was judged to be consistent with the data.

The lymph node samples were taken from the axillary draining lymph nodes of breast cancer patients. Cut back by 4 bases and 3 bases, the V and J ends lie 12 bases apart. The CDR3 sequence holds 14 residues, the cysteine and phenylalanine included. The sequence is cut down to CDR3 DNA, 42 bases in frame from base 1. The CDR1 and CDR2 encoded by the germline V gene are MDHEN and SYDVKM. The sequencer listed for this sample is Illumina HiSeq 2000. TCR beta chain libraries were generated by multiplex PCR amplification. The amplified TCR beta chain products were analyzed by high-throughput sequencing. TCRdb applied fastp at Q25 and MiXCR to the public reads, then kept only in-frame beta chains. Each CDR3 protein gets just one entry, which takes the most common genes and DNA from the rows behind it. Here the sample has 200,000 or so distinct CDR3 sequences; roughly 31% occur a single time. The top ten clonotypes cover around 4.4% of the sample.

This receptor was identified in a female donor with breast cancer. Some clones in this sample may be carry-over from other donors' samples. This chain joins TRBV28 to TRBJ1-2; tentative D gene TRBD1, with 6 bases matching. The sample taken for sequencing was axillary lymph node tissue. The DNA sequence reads TGTGCCAGCAGTTGGGACCACAGGGACTATGGCTACACCTTC. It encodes CASSWDHRDYGYTF.